The 30 T cell receptor beta chains in this list originate from one sample, sequenced in a study of shared clonotypes between healthy human individuals. Produced via immunoSEQ multiplex PCR; TCRdb's table is partial and in-frame only. The table records about 800,000 clones, roughly 96% of them present only once. The naive CD8 fraction comprised CD45RO-negative cells positively selected for CCR7 and excluded terminally differentiated effector memory CD45RA+ cells. Sequenced: naive CD8+ T cells sorted from blood. The receptors derive from a young man in good health.

The chain carries TRBV7-9 and TRBJ2-1; D not resolved. The CDR3 spans 14 residues. Germline V gene data show CDR1 as SEHNR and CDR2 as FQNEAQ (reference sequence). Trimming left V 6 bases short and J 2 bases short, with 11 bases between. The CDR3 region is CASSQPDTYNEQFF. As DNA, the CDR3 is TGTGCCAGCAGTCAACCCGACACCTACAATGAGCAGTTCTTC.

This chain links TRBV6-1 with TRBJ1-4; D unclear. Looked up from germline, CDR1 is MNHNS and CDR2 is SASEGT. The V and J ends lost 8 bases and 8 bases respectively, with 18 bases between them. There are 14 residues in the CDR3. The CDR3 DNA is TGTGCCAGCCAGGAGAGCGGGGTTGGGGAAAAACTGTTTTTT. Translation: CASQESGVGEKLFF.

V is TRBV28 and J is TRBJ2-7; 8 bases are shared with TRBD1. V lost 4 bases to trimming and J lost 3 bases; unmatched junction nucleotides: 5. Germline CDR1 MDHEN, CDR2 SYDVKM. This CDR3 region has 14 residues. The DNA of the CDR3 is TGTGCCAGCAGTTACCCGACAGGGGACTACGAGCAGTACTTC. Translated: CASSYPTGDYEQYF. Together with reference TRBV28 and TRBJ2-7, the CDR3 gives the full variable domain: DVKVTQSSRYLVKRTGEKVFLECVQDMDHENMFWYRQDPGLGLRLIYFSYDVKMKEKGDIPEGYSVSREKKERFSLILESASTNQTSMYLCASSYPTGDYEQYFGPGTRLTVT.

This rearrangement joins TRBV5-6 to TRBJ2-7; TRBD1 agrees at 8 bases. J lost 3 bases, V lost 3 bases, and 5 bases had no gene match. Germline V gene sequence: CDR1 SGHDT, CDR2 YYEEEE. The CDR3 extends over 14 amino acids. The CDR3 region has the DNA TGTGCCAGCAGCTACGGGACAGGCCACTACGAGCAGTACTTC. Protein sequence: CASSYGTGHYEQYF.

Here the CDR3 DNA reads TGTGCCAGCAGCTCGCAACTAGCGGGAGGGTACGAGCAGTACTTC. Its protein is CASSSQLAGGYEQYF. The chain joins TRBV11-2 to TRBJ2-7; 13 bases line up with TRBD2. Germline CDR1 SGHAT, CDR2 FQNNGV. The CDR3 runs 15 residues. The V and J ends lost 4 bases and 4 bases, in that order; junction bases with no gene match: 4. Combining the CDR3 with reference TRBV11-2 and TRBJ2-7 gives the whole variable domain EAGVAQSPRYKIIEKRQSVAFWCNPISGHATLYWYQQILGQGPKLLIQFQNNGVVDDSQLPKDRFSAERLKGVDSTLKIQPAKLEDSAVYLCASSSQLAGGYEQYFGPGTRLTVT.

This clone was seen only once. V is TRBV7-9 and J is TRBJ1-3; 10 positions agree with TRBD1. With V trimmed by 5 bases and J by 5 bases, 6 bases remained unmatched. This CDR3 has 15 residues. Germline V gene lookup returns CDR1 SEHNR and CDR2 FQNEAQ (reference sequence). The CDR3 nucleotides are TGTGCCAGCAGCCCCGACAGGGGGCGAAGAAACACCATATATTTT. This translates into CASSPDRGRRNTIYF.

This chain connects TRBV7-6 to TRBJ2-7, with D uncertain. The CDR3 covers 13 residues. Deletions cut 1 base from V and 3 bases from J, with 7 bases between. Germline assignment: CDR1 SGHVS and CDR2 FNYEAQ. CDR3 DNA sequence: TGTGCCAGCAGCTTAGACTACTACTACGAGCAGTACTTC. Translating it yields CASSLDYYYEQYF.

V usage is TRBV11-2 and J usage is TRBJ1-2; D not resolved. Germline loops: CDR1 SGHAT, CDR2 FQNNGV. The CDR3 is made up of 15 amino acids. Trimming shortened V by 2 bases and J by 3 bases, and 13 bases separated the two germline ends. CDR3 sequence (DNA): TGTGCCAGCAGCTTAATGCGGTGGGGTGACTATGGCTACACCTTC. This sequence encodes CASSLMRWGDYGYTF. Supplemented by reference TRBV11-2 and TRBJ1-2, the full variable domain reads EAGVAQSPRYKIIEKRQSVAFWCNPISGHATLYWYQQILGQGPKLLIQFQNNGVVDDSQLPKDRFSAERLKGVDSTLKIQPAKLEDSAVYLCASSLMRWGDYGYTFGSGTRLTVV.

The chain links TRBV29-1 to TRBJ2-3, with 11 bases aligning to TRBD2. Germline V lookup: CDR1 SQVTM, CDR2 ANQGSEA. V lost 2 bases, J lost 2 bases, and 9 bases stayed unmatched. CDR3 length equals 17 residues. The CDR3 loop is CSVELAGGKSYTDTQYF. CDR3 coding DNA: TGCAGCGTTGAATTAGCGGGAGGGAAGTCATACACAGATACGCAGTATTTT.

The CDR3 nucleotides read TGTGCCAGCTCACCATTTGCTGAGCAAAGGGCTGAAGCTTTCTTT. The encoded protein is CASSPFAEQRAEAFF. The rearrangement joins TRBV18 to TRBJ1-1; D is ambiguous. Trimming shortened V by 2 bases and J by 6 bases, and 16 bases separated the two germline ends. CDR1 KGHSH and CDR2 LQKENI come from the germline V gene. This CDR3 contains 15 residues. Filled out from reference TRBV18 and TRBJ1-1, the complete variable domain reads NAGVMQNPRHLVRRRGQEARLRCSPMKGHSHVYWYRQLPEEGLKFMVYLQKENIIDESGMPKERFSAEFPKEGPSILRIQQVVRGDSAAYFCASSPFAEQRAEAFFGQGTRLTVV.

This rearrangement joins TRBV27 to TRBJ2-7; D not resolved. The CDR3 has 13 amino acids. The germline gives CDR1 MNHEY, CDR2 SMNVEV (reference sequence). V was cut by 3 bases and J by 4 bases, with 10 bases left in between. This CDR3 reads CASSFARQYEQYF. For the CDR3, the DNA is TGTGCCAGCAGTTTCGCTAGGCAATACGAGCAGTACTTC.

Note on this clone: This specimen includes other DNA sequences encoding the same CDR3. The chain carries TRBV2 and TRBJ2-3; tentatively, D is TRBD1 (5 bases). Germline CDR1 SNHLY, CDR2 FYNNEI. Trimming took off 7 bases at V and 6 bases at J, with 5 bases between the two ends. The length of the CDR3 is 10 residues. The CDR3 reads CASKGDTQYF. CDR3 nucleotides: TGTGCCAGCAAGGGGGATACGCAGTATTTT.

The chain couples TRBV9 to TRBJ2-7; D tentatively reads TRBD1 or TRBD2 (6 bases each). Trimming stripped 7 bases from V and 1 base from J, with 18 bases between. There are 15 residues in the CDR3. Germline lookup yields CDR1 SGDLS and CDR2 YYNGEE. CDR3 in amino acids: CASSGGDMDSYEQYF. The CDR3 DNA is TGTGCCAGCTCAGGCGGGGACATGGATTCCTACGAGCAGTACTTC. The whole variable domain, filled in from reference TRBV9 and TRBJ2-7, reads DSGVTQTPKHLITATGQRVTLRCSPRSGDLSVYWYQQSLDQGLQFLIQYYNGEERAKGNILERFSAQQFPDLHSELNLSSLELGDSALYFCASSGGDMDSYEQYFGPGTRLTVT.

This sequence joins TRBV7-9 and TRBJ2-7, with D possibly matching TRBD1 (7 bases). Germline CDR1 SEHNR, CDR2 FQNEAQ (reference sequence). V was cut by 0 bases and J by 5 bases, with 14 bases left in between. The CDR3 contains 15 residues. The CDR3 spells CASSLARGEEDEQYF. CDR3 nucleotide sequence: TGTGCCAGCAGCTTAGCCAGGGGGGAGGAGGACGAGCAGTACTTC.

The chain links TRBV30 to TRBJ2-7; no definite D call. The length of the CDR3 is 15 residues. Trimming took off 5 bases at V and 3 bases at J, with 20 bases between the two ends. Germline lookup yields CDR1 GTSNPN and CDR2 SVGIG (reference sequence). The CDR3 reads CAWEKEWVFGYEQYF. CDR3 DNA sequence: TGTGCCTGGGAGAAAGAATGGGTATTCGGCTACGAGCAGTACTTC.

The genes are TRBV7-8 and TRBJ1-2, with D perhaps TRBD1 (6 bases). The CDR3 length is 17 residues. V gave up 4 bases and J gave up 8 bases, with 26 bases separating them. Germline loops: CDR1 SGHVS, CDR2 FQNEAQ. The CDR3 coding sequence is TGTGCCAGCAGCTCCCGGGAGGGGGAAGTTGTCAGTTGGGGCTACACCTTC. It encodes CASSSREGEVVSWGYTF.

The rearrangement joins TRBV9 to TRBJ2-7; D is possibly TRBD1 or TRBD2 (6 bases each). V lost 3 bases and J lost 7, with 11 bases in between. The CDR3 loop spans 12 amino acids. Looked up from germline, CDR1 is SGDLS and CDR2 is YYNGEE. In DNA, the CDR3 is TGTGCCAGCAGCGGACGGGGGCGGGAGCAGTACTTC. As protein: CASSGRGREQYF.

This chain links TRBV5-8 with TRBJ2-1; possibly TRBD2 for D (6 bases). The CDR3 is 15 amino acids. The germline V and J ends were trimmed by 2 bases and 8 bases, with 17 bases remaining between them. CDR1 and CDR2 (germline): SGHTS, YDEGEE. The CDR3 coding sequence is TGTGCCAGCAGCTTTTTCGGGCGGGAAAGCGATGAGCAGTTCTTC. It encodes CASSFFGRESDEQFF.

This chain connects TRBV4-1 to TRBJ2-7; D is perhaps TRBD2 (5 bases). Germline CDR1 reads MGHRA; CDR2 reads YSYEKL. V gave up 0 bases and J gave up 4 bases, with 13 bases separating them. This CDR3 has 15 residues. The DNA for the CDR3 is TGCGCCAGCAGCCAAGATCGGGGAAGGGTTTACGAGCAGTACTTC. Residues: CASSQDRGRVYEQYF.

The chain couples TRBV28 to TRBJ2-1, with D uncertain. CDR3 size: 12 residues. Germline loops: CDR1 MDHEN, CDR2 SYDVKM. The V gene lost 11 bases and the J gene lost 6 bases, with 14 bases spanning the gap. The CDR3, as DNA: TGTGCCCATGACTCTGACGGCAATGAGCAGTTCTTC. Translated: CAHDSDGNEQFF. The full variable domain, rest sourced from reference TRBV28 and TRBJ2-1, is DVKVTQSSRYLVKRTGEKVFLECVQDMDHENMFWYRQDPGLGLRLIYFSYDVKMKEKGDIPEGYSVSREKKERFSLILESASTNQTSMYLCAHDSDGNEQFFGPGTRLTVL.

CDR3 amino acids: CASSLGTTNTGELFF. Here the CDR3 DNA reads TGTGCCAGCAGTCTTGGGACAACGAACACCGGGGAGCTGTTTTTT. The chain links TRBV6-5 to TRBJ2-2; D is possibly TRBD1 (6 bases). V was pared by 5 bases and J by 0 bases, with 10 bases between. CDR3 size: 15 residues. CDR1 is MNHEY and CDR2 is SVGAGI in the germline V gene.

This chain links TRBV27 with TRBJ2-1; 10 bases are shared with TRBD1. V trimming: 3 bases; J trimming: 2 bases; junction bases outside the gene matches: 1. CDR3 length: 15 amino acids. CDR1 is MNHEY, CDR2 SMNVEV, per germline (reference sequence). CDR3 in DNA: TGTGCCAGCAGTTTTGGACAGGGGGCCTACAATGAGCAGTTCTTC. Protein: CASSFGQGAYNEQFF.

This chain connects TRBV9 to TRBJ2-7; TRBD2 matches at 12 bases. Unmatched junction bases numbered 12, after V lost 3 bases and J lost 5 bases. This CDR3 region has 17 residues. In germline, CDR1 is SGDLS, CDR2 YYNGEE. The CDR3 spells CASSGKEPSGRENEQYF. CDR3 DNA sequence: TGTGCCAGCAGCGGAAAGGAACCTAGCGGGAGGGAAAACGAGCAGTACTTC.

The rearrangement joins TRBV13 to TRBJ2-1, with TRBD2 matching over 7 bases. CDR3 length: 18 amino acids. Trimming took 6 bases from V and 6 from J; bases not matched to a gene: 20. Germline V gene lookup returns CDR1 PRHDT and CDR2 FYEKMQ (reference sequence). CDR3 bases: TGTGCCAGCAGTTCCCGTCTTGGGCGGGAGTTTTTTATCAATGAGCAGTTCTTC. This sequence encodes CASSSRLGREFFINEQFF.

The chain combines TRBV9 with TRBJ1-1, with D possibly matching TRBD1 (5 bases). Germline-derived CDR1 and CDR2 are SGDLS and YYNGEE. This CDR3 is 13 amino acids long. V was clipped by 4 bases and J by 7 bases, with 14 bases between them. DNA for the CDR3: TGTGCCAGCAGCCCCCCCCGGGGGGGTGAAGCTTTCTTT. It codes for CASSPPRGGEAFF.

This chain joins TRBV7-9 and TRBJ2-7; TRBD2 is a possible D gene (6 bases). The CDR3 totals 13 residues. Germline CDR1 and CDR2: SEHNR and FQNEAQ (reference sequence). Deletions cut 5 bases from V and 1 base from J, with 9 bases between. DNA of the CDR3: TGTGCCAGCAGCGATGGGACTTCCTACGAGCAGTACTTC. Translated, it gives CASSDGTSYEQYF.

This rearrangement joins TRBV7-9 to TRBJ2-3; perhaps TRBD1 as D (5 bases). From germline, CDR1 is SEHNR and CDR2 FQNEAQ (reference sequence). CDR3 size: 18 residues. Trimming took off 5 bases at V and 0 bases at J, with 21 bases between the two ends. CDR3 sequence: CASSPKTTRTPSTDTQYF. CDR3 nucleotide sequence: TGTGCCAGCAGCCCAAAGACGACCCGGACACCAAGCACAGATACGCAGTATTTT.

As DNA, the CDR3 is TGTGCCAGCAGCTCCAGCGGGGGCTTTTCCTACGAGCAGTACTTC. Translated, it gives CASSSSGGFSYEQYF. V is TRBV9 and J is TRBJ2-7; 8 bases fit TRBD2. Germline CDR1 SGDLS, CDR2 YYNGEE. This CDR3 spans 15 amino acids. Germline trimming cut 4 bases from V and 1 base from J; bases unmatched to any gene: 7. Combining the CDR3 with reference TRBV9 and TRBJ2-7 gives the whole variable domain DSGVTQTPKHLITATGQRVTLRCSPRSGDLSVYWYQQSLDQGLQFLIQYYNGEERAKGNILERFSAQQFPDLHSELNLSSLELGDSALYFCASSSSGGFSYEQYFGPGTRLTVT.

V usage is TRBV9 and J usage is TRBJ2-5; D could derive from TRBD1 or TRBD2 (5 bases each). The CDR3 spans 13 residues. Germline assignment: CDR1 SGDLS and CDR2 YYNGEE. V was shortened by 3 bases and J by 7 bases, with 13 bases between the two germline ends. The CDR3 bases are TGTGCCAGCAGCGAGGGGAGCGAAGGGACCCAGTACTTC. Translation: CASSEGSEGTQYF.

Turning to this clone: The same CDR3 is also encoded by other DNA sequences in this sample. V usage is TRBV6-6 and J usage is TRBJ2-7; D unresolved. The CDR3 runs to 10 residues. Germline V lookup: CDR1 MNHNY, CDR2 SVGAGI (reference sequence). The V and J ends lost 6 bases and 4 bases respectively, with 4 bases between them. CDR3 sequence (DNA): TGTGCCAGCAGGGGATACGAGCAGTACTTC. Translating gives CASRGYEQYF.